Each of the 17 T cell receptor beta chains below was sequenced from the same sample in a study of vaccination and CD4 T cells after COVID-19. With the Oncomine TCR Beta short-read assay, DNA from cultured CD4+ T cells was sequenced. TCRdb re-called the PCR reads through MiXCR, storing one row per CDR3 protein. The sample consists of about 15,000 distinct CDR3 sequences, less than 70% of them appearing once. The treatment: approximately 9-day PBMC culture with coronavirus spike peptide pools or control peptides (ViraFEST assay). Their target antigens are unknown. The sequencing used CD4+ T cells from blood, cultured in vitro, collected before SARS-CoV-2 vaccination. All receptors come from a human donor who had recovered from COVID-19.

V and J are TRBV4-3 and TRBJ1-5, with 7 nucleotides matching TRBD1. This CDR3 has 13 residues. Germline trimming cut 1 base from V and 9 bases from J; bases unmatched to any gene: 3. The germline V gene encodes CDR1 LGHNA and CDR2 YSLEER. The CDR3: CASSQGQGLPQHF. Here the CDR3 DNA reads TGCGCCAGCAGCCAAGGACAGGGCCTGCCCCAGCATTTT.

The CDR3 DNA sequence: TGTGCCAGCAGCACGCTGGCTGGAAACACCATATATTTT. Protein product: CASSTLAGNTIYF. This sequence joins TRBV7-9 and TRBJ1-3, with D uncertain. Per the germline V gene, CDR1 is SEHNR and CDR2 is FQNEAQ (reference sequence). The CDR3 runs to 13 residues. The ends were cut back, 5 bases at V and 2 bases at J, with 7 bases in the middle.

V is TRBV10-1 and J is TRBJ2-7, with 7 bases fitting TRBD1. Losses at the gene ends were 6 bases for V and 0 bases for J; bases not matched to a gene: 14. This CDR3 has 17 residues. CDR1 is WNHNN, CDR2 SYGVQD, per germline (reference sequence). The CDR3 DNA sequence: TGCGCCAGCAGCCCTCCCTATCCGGGACAGCACTCCTACGAGCAGTACTTC. Protein: CASSPPYPGQHSYEQYF.

The rearrangement uses TRBV6-1 and TRBJ1-6; perhaps TRBD1 as D (5 bases). The germline V gene encodes CDR1 MNHNS and CDR2 SASEGT. This CDR3 is built from 16 residues. Deletions cut 5 bases from V and 5 bases from J, with 16 bases between. The CDR3 DNA follows: TGTGCCAGCAGTCGGGTAGGGGCCAGGGATAATTCACCCCTCCACTTT. Translation: CASSRVGARDNSPLHF.

The chain uses TRBV27 and TRBJ2-2, with D possibly TRBD1 on 5 matching bases. Germline lookup yields CDR1 MNHEY and CDR2 SMNVEV (reference sequence). V was shortened by 5 bases and J by 1 base, with 8 bases between the two germline ends. The length of the CDR3 is 14 residues. Here the CDR3 reads CASSTTVNTGELFF. The CDR3, as DNA: TGTGCCAGCAGTACGACAGTGAACACCGGGGAGCTGTTTTTT.

This clonotype appeared a few times. The chain carries TRBV7-2 and TRBJ1-2; no clear D. Germline V gene lookup returns CDR1 SGHTA and CDR2 FQGNSA. Deletions cut 3 bases from V and 7 bases from J, with 15 bases between. This CDR3 has 14 amino acids. The CDR3 protein is CASSFRTGKSGYTF. The CDR3 nucleotides read TGTGCCAGCAGCTTCCGGACGGGAAAGTCTGGCTACACCTTC.

This rearrangement joins TRBV28 to TRBJ2-3, with 9 positions matching TRBD1. This CDR3 is built from 16 residues. Trimming took 6 bases from V and 8 from J; bases not matched to a gene: 15. Per the germline V gene, CDR1 is MDHEN and CDR2 is SYDVKM. Here the CDR3 reads CASSRTGGGRSGTQYF. CDR3 nucleotide sequence: TGTGCCAGCAGCCGAACAGGGGGCGGGCGTTCGGGTACGCAGTATTTT.

J is TRBJ1-1 and V is TRBV6-1, with D hard to call. The CDR3 is 12 amino acids. Per the germline V gene, CDR1 is MNHNS and CDR2 is SASEGT. Trimming took 1 base from V and 6 from J, leaving 6 bases between them. The CDR3 loop is CASSEGRAEAFF. CDR3 DNA: TGTGCCAGCAGTGAAGGGCGAGCTGAAGCTTTCTTT.

V usage is TRBV12-3 or TRBV12-4 and J usage is TRBJ1-1, with D maybe TRBD1 (5 bases). The V end was cut by 7 bases, the J end by 4 bases, with 13 bases between. The CDR3 contains 13 residues. CDR3 sequence: CASNLGVATEAFF. CDR3 DNA sequence: TGTGCCAGCAACCTAGGGGTTGCCACTGAAGCTTTCTTT.

V is TRBV27 and J is TRBJ2-2, with D perhaps TRBD1 (5 bases). In germline, CDR1 is MNHEY, CDR2 SMNVEV (reference sequence). V was trimmed by 3 bases and J by 0 bases, leaving 11 bases between them. The CDR3 totals 16 residues. CDR3 sequence reads: CASSFGAGPNTGELFF. The CDR3 nucleotides are TGTGCCAGCAGTTTCGGAGCAGGGCCGAACACCGGGGAGCTGTTTTTT.

This clonotype showed up just a few times. The chain combines TRBV24-1 with TRBJ2-1; D is unclear. Trimming shortened V by 0 bases and J by 13 bases, and 9 bases separated the two germline ends. From germline, CDR1 is KGHDR and CDR2 SFDVKD. The CDR3 is 12 residues long. The CDR3 bases are TGTGCCACCAGTGATTTGCGGTCAAGCCAGTTCTTC. Translating gives CATSDLRSSQFF.

This clonotype was detected a few times. The chain carries TRBV24-1 and TRBJ1-1, with no clear D. The CDR3 has 13 amino acids. Between the trimmed V and J ends, which lost 4 bases and 11 bases, there was a span of 16 bases. Germline loops: CDR1 KGHDR, CDR2 SFDVKD. CDR3 coding DNA: TGTGCCACCAGTGACTCACGCGAGTTCGGCGCTTTCTTT. Translation: CATSDSREFGAFF.

This clonotype was recorded a few times. The rearrangement uses TRBV7-2 and TRBJ2-3; a weak D match, TRBD1 (6 bases). Germline V gene data show CDR1 as SGHTA and CDR2 as FQGNSA. V gave up 3 bases and J gave up 5 bases, with 9 bases separating them. The CDR3 consists of 13 residues. The CDR3: CASSFQGLDTQYF. The CDR3 coding sequence is TGTGCCAGCAGCTTCCAGGGGTTAGATACGCAGTATTTT.

The chain couples TRBV24-1 to TRBJ2-1; TRBD1 matches 7 bases. The CDR3 has 13 amino acids. J lost 6 bases, V lost 12 bases, and 10 bases had no gene match. Looked up from germline, CDR1 is KGHDR and CDR2 is SFDVKD. In DNA form, the CDR3 reads TGTGCCGCGTCCGGGACAGTTAGCAATGAGCAGTTCTTC. It codes for CAASGTVSNEQFF.

Only a few counts were recorded for this clonotype. This chain uses TRBV7-6 with TRBJ1-1, with 8 bases fitting TRBD1. V shed 5 bases and J 6 bases; nucleotides not matched to a gene: 11. Germline V gene lookup returns CDR1 SGHVS and CDR2 FNYEAQ. The CDR3 loop spans 15 amino acids. The DNA for the CDR3 is TGTGCCAGCAGCCCCCCCAGTGGACAGGGCGCTGAAGCTTTCTTT. Translation: CASSPPSGQGAEAFF. The full variable domain, with the rest looked up from reference TRBV7-6 and TRBJ1-1, is GAGVSQSPRYKVTKRGQDVALRCDPISGHVSLYWYRQALGQGPEFLTYFNYEAQQDKSGLPNDRFSAERPEGSISTLTIQRTEQRDSAMYRCASSPPSGQGAEAFFGQGTRLTVV.

The chain has TRBV20-1 and TRBJ1-2, with a possible D match to TRBD1 (6 bases). V lost 0 bases, J lost 0 bases, and 14 bases lay in between. Germline-derived CDR1 and CDR2 are DFQATT and SNEGSKA (reference sequence). The CDR3 consists of 16 residues. In DNA, the CDR3 is TGCAGTGCTAGAGAGCAAAGGGCAGGGGCTAACTATGGCTACACCTTC. Its translation: CSAREQRAGANYGYTF.

V gene TRBV20-1 combines with J gene TRBJ2-1; 7 bases are shared with TRBD2. Trimming removed 7 bases from V and 4 bases from J; junction bases left unmatched: 7. Germline assignment: CDR1 DFQATT and CDR2 SNEGSKA (reference sequence). The CDR3 runs to 13 residues. The CDR3 region is CSVGGRRYNEQFF. The CDR3 DNA sequence: TGCAGTGTTGGCGGGAGAAGGTACAATGAGCAGTTCTTC.